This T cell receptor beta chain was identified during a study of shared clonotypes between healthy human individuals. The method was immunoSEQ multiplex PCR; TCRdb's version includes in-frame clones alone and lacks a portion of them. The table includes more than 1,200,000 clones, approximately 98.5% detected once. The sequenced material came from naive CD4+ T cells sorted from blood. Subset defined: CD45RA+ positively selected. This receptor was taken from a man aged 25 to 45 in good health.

CDR3 sequence reads: CASSEEGRGTAGELFF. The CDR3 DNA reads TGCGCCAGCAGTGAAGAGGGCAGGGGGACAGCCGGGGAGCTGTTTTTT. This chain links TRBV10-1 with TRBJ2-2, with TRBD1 matching over 7 bases. The J segment lost 6 bases and the V segment lost 3 bases, leaving 10 bases of the junction unmatched. The CDR3 is made up of 16 amino acids. Germline lookup yields CDR1 WNHNN and CDR2 SYGVQD (reference sequence).